The clone carrying this T cell receptor (beta chain) was counted at least ten times. Its antigen is currently unknown. Trimming removed 4 bases from V and 2 bases from J, with 19 bases in between. The CDR3 runs 16 residues. Germline V gives CDR1 SGHDT, CDR2 YYEEEE. This entry comes from a study of T-cell reconstitution after alpha-beta-depleted transplantation in children. General study results and limits: T-cell counts and diversity at one year post-transplant came mainly from newly produced T cells. Several patients had high TCRbeta diversity at day 60; it came from surviving recipient T cells and thymic progenitors. Reportedly, alpha-beta T cells present about two months post-transplant originated from several hundred expanded clones of graft origin.

The authors prepared the TCRbeta library with unique molecular identifiers. TCRdb fed the PCR reads into MiXCR, producing one record per CDR3 protein. Of fewer than 350,000 distinct CDR3 sequences in the sample, about 9.5% are singletons; the top ten hold approximately 7%. The chain carries TRBV5-6 and TRBJ2-7, with D maybe TRBD2 (6 bases). The TCR originated in a boy under two years old with acute myeloid leukemia, due to receive a stem cell transplant. The sample here was PBMCs, taken before TCRalphabeta/CD19-depleted stem cell transplant. The CDR3 nucleotides are TGTGCCAGCAGCGTGCTAATGACTAGAGCCCCCTACGAGCAGTACTTC. This translates into CASSVLMTRAPYEQYF.